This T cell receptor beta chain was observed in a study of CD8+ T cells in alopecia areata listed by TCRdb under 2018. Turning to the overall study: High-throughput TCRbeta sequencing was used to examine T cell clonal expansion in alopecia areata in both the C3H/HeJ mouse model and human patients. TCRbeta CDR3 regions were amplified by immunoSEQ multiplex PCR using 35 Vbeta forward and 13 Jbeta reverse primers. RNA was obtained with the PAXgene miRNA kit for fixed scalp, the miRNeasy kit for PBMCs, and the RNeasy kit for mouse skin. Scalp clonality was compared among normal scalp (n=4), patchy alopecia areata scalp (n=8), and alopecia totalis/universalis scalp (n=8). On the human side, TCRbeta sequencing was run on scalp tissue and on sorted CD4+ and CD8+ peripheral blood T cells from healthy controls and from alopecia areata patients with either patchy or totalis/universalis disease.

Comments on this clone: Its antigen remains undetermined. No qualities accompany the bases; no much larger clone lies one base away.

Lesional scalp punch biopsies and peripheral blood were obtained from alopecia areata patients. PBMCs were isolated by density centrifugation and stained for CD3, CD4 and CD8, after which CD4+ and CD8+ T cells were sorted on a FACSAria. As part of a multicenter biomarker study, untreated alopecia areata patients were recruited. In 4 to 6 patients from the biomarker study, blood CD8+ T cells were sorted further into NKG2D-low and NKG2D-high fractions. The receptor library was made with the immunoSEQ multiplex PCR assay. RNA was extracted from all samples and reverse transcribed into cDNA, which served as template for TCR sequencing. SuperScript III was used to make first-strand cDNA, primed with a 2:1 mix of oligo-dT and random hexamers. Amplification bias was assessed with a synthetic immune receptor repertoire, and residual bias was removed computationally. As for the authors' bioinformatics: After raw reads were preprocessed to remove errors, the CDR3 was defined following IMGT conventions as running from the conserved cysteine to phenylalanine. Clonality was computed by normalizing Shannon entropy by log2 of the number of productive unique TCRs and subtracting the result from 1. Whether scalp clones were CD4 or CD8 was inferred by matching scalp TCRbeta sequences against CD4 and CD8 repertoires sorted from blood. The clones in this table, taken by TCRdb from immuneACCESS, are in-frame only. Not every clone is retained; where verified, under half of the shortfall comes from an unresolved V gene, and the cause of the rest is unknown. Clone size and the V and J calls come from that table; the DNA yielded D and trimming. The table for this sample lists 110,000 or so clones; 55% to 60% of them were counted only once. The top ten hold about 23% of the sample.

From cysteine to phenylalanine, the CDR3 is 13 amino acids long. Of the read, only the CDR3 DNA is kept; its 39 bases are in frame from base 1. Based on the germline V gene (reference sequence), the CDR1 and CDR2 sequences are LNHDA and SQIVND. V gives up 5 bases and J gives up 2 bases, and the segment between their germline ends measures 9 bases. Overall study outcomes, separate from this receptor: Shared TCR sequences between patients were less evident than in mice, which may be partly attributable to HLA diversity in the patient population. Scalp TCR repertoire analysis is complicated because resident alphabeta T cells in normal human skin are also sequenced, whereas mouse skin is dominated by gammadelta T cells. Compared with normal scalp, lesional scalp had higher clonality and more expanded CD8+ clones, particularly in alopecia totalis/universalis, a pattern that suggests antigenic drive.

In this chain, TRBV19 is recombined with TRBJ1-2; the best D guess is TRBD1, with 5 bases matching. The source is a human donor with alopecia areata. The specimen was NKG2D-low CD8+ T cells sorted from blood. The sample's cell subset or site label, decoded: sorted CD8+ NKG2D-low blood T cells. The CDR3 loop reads CASSPRGNYGYTF. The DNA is TGTGCCAGTAGTCCCCGGGGGAACTATGGCTACACCTTC.